This TCR beta chain was retrieved from a study of blood T cell repertoires in COVID-19. In germline, CDR1 is MDHEN, CDR2 SYDVKM. Trimming took off 3 bases at V and 8 bases at J, with 13 bases between the two ends. The length of the CDR3 is 13 residues. Here immunoSEQ multiplex PCR was the method, and the copy in TCRdb shows in-frame clones only, minus some. The sample includes 45,000 to 55,000 clones, around 68% of them seen just once. The sample comprised peripheral blood. J is TRBJ1-2 and V is TRBV28, with D perhaps matching TRBD1 (6 bases). This sequence was found in a woman between 65 and 79 years old with acute or convalescent COVID-19. CDR3 coding DNA: TGTGCCAGCAGTTTGGACAGCCCCTGGGGCTACACCTTC. Protein product: CASSLDSPWGYTF.